This record covers a single TCR beta chain. Its specificity is unknown. This sample is drawn from a study of T cell responses to AZD1222 COVID-19 vaccine. Findings and limits, study-wide: Clonal diversity may have been underestimated, and the donors were mostly white British, with more females than males. It was only a handful of AZD1222 recipients who were seropositive at baseline. Of spike-specific TCRs, nearly half reportedly target regions left unmutated in variants. The study found vaccine-associated CD4 TCRs spanning spike, dominant at 160-218 and 743-854.

This CDR3 comprises 15 residues. V was cut by 6 bases and J by 2 bases, with 14 bases left in between. Germline V CDR1 and CDR2: MNHEY, SMNVEV (reference sequence). Assay: immunoSEQ multiplex PCR; the TCRdb copy retains only in-frame clones and omits some. The sample contains roughly 58,000 clones, approximately 85% of which appear only once. The material sequenced was peripheral blood, taken on day 0 of MenACWY control vaccination. The chain is built from TRBV27 and TRBJ1-3; D gene unclear. This clonotype was sampled from an adult in good health. The DNA for the CDR3 is TGTGCCAGCAGCTTCAATGGCGGGGCTGGAAACACCATATATTTT. Protein sequence: CASSFNGGAGNTIYF.